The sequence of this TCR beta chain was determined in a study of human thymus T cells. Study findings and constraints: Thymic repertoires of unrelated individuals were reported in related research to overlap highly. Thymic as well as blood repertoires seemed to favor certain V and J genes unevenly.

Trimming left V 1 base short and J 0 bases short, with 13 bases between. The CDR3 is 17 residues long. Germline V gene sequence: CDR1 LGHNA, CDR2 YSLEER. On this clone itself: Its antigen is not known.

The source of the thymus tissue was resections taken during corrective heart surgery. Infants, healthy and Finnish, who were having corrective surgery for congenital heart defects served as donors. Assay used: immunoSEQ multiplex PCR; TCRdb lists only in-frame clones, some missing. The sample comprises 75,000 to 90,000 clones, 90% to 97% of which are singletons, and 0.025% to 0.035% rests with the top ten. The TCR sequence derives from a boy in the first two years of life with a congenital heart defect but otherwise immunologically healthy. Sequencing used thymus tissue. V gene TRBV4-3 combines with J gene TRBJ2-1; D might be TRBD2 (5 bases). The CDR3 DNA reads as TGCGCCAGCAGCCAAGCCCCCTCTAGCTTCTCCTACAATGAGCAGTTCTTC. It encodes CASSQAPSSFSYNEQFF.